Below, 30 T cell receptor beta chains from the same sample are listed, as sequenced in a study of blood T cell repertoires in COVID-19. Data came from immunoSEQ multiplex PCR; TCRdb stores just in-frame clones and leaves some out. In the table there are some 80,000 clones, around nine tenths of which are singletons. The sequencing input was peripheral blood. The receptors shown here come from a woman over 75 with active or convalescent COVID-19.

The chain links TRBV6-5 to TRBJ1-2; possible D gene TRBD1, 6 bases. The CDR3 sequence is 15 residues long. The V and J ends lost 6 bases and 4 bases respectively, with 18 bases between them. Germline V CDR1 and CDR2: MNHEY, SVGAGI. CDR3: CASRDADSLSYGYTF. CDR3 DNA: TGTGCCAGCAGGGACGCGGACAGCCTTTCCTATGGCTACACCTTC.

The chain joins TRBV7-2 to TRBJ1-6; D is unresolved. V shed 0 bases and J shed 5 bases, with 8 bases lying between them. Germline CDR1 is SGHTA and CDR2 is FQGNSA. This CDR3 has 15 amino acids. The CDR3 nucleotides are TGTGCCAGCAGCTTAGCAGGGAGCAATAATTCACCCCTCCACTTT. Amino acids: CASSLAGSNNSPLHF. Full variable domain (rest looked up from reference TRBV7-2 and TRBJ1-6): GAGVSQSPSNKVTEKGKDVELRCDPISGHTALYWYRQSLGQGLEFLIYFQGNSAPDKSGLPSDRFSAERTGGSVSTLTIQRTQQEDSAVYLCASSLAGSNNSPLHFGNGTRLTVT.

The chain recombines TRBV20-1 with TRBJ2-4, with D unclear. CDR1 and CDR2 (germline): DFQATT, SNEGSKA (reference sequence). CDR3 length: 12 amino acids. The V gene lost 3 bases and the J gene lost 2 bases, with 5 bases spanning the gap. This CDR3 reads CSASRSKNIQYF. The CDR3 region has the DNA TGCAGTGCTAGTCGGTCCAAAAACATTCAGTACTTC.

The rearrangement links TRBV7-8 to TRBJ2-2; tentatively, D is TRBD2 (5 bases). Germline lookup yields CDR1 SGHVS and CDR2 FQNEAQ. The CDR3 totals 15 residues. Trimming stripped 5 bases from V and 1 base from J, with 11 bases between. CDR3 nucleotide sequence: TGTGCCAGCAGCCTGTCTCGGGGGAACACCGGGGAGCTGTTTTTT. As protein: CASSLSRGNTGELFF.

The DNA for the CDR3 is TGTGCCAGCAGATCCACTAGCGGGGGGAGCTATGAGCAGTTCTTC. Protein: CASRSTSGGSYEQFF. This sequence joins TRBV6-6 and TRBJ2-1; 12 bases align to TRBD2. Per germline, CDR1 MNHNY and CDR2 SVGAGI (reference sequence). This CDR3 is 15 amino acids long. After removal of 6 bases from V and 8 bases from J, the junction contained 8 bases not matched to a gene.

DNA of the CDR3: TGTGCCAGCTCACCCGGGACAGAGACCGAGCAGTACTTC. As protein: CASSPGTETEQYF. V and J are TRBV18 and TRBJ2-7; 7 bases line up with TRBD1. The CDR3 loop spans 13 amino acids. V shed 3 bases and J 6 bases; nucleotides not matched to a gene: 5. Germline values: CDR1 KGHSH, CDR2 LQKENI.

This sequence joins TRBV19 and TRBJ2-5, with 13 positions matching TRBD2. With 4 bases clipped from V and 5 bases from J, the junction kept 7 bases outside the gene matches. This CDR3 comprises 16 residues. Per germline, CDR1 LNHDA and CDR2 SQIVND (reference sequence). The CDR3 protein is CASSTRLAGGGETQYF. CDR3 nucleotide sequence: TGTGCCAGTAGTACGAGACTAGCGGGGGGAGGGGAGACCCAGTACTTC.

The CDR3, as DNA: TGCGCCAGCAGCCATATCAGGGTCGGGGAGCTGTTTTTT. Translating it yields CASSHIRVGELFF. The rearrangement joins TRBV4-3 to TRBJ2-2; D perhaps matches TRBD1 (5 bases). The germline CDR1 and CDR2 sequences are LGHNA and YSLEER. Trimming took off 3 bases at V and 7 bases at J, with 9 bases between the two ends. The CDR3 length is 13 residues.

V gene TRBV7-2 combines with J gene TRBJ1-6; no clear D gene. This CDR3 has 17 residues. Germline CDR1 reads SGHTA; CDR2 reads FQGNSA. Trimming left V 0 bases short and J 5 bases short, with 14 bases between. DNA of the CDR3: TGTGCCAGCAGCTTAGCACCGGGGAGTCGGAATAATTCACCCCTCCACTTT. This codes for CASSLAPGSRNNSPLHF.

The chain carries TRBV5-4 and TRBJ2-1; 15 nucleotides align to TRBD2. Trimming removed 2 bases from V and 7 bases from J; junction bases left unmatched: 7. Per the germline V gene, CDR1 is SGHNT and CDR2 is YYREEE (reference sequence). The CDR3 runs to 17 residues. CDR3 in amino acids: CASSFRTSGGAGNEQFF. The CDR3 DNA is TGTGCCAGCAGCTTTCGGACTAGCGGGGGGGCAGGGAATGAGCAGTTCTTC. Using reference TRBV5-4 and TRBJ2-1 for the parts outside the CDR3, the full variable domain is ETGVTQSPTHLIKTRGQQVTLRCSSQSGHNTVSWYQQALGQGPQFIFQYYREEENGRGNFPPRFSGLQFPNYSSELNVNALELDDSALYLCASSFRTSGGAGNEQFFGPGTRLTVL.

The chain couples TRBV5-1 to TRBJ2-7; perhaps TRBD1 as D (6 bases). The V end was cut by 1 base, the J end by 6 bases, with 14 bases between. This CDR3 is built from 14 residues. Germline V lookup: CDR1 SGHRS, CDR2 YFSETQ. CDR3: CASSLSSGAPEQYF. Written as DNA, the CDR3 is TGCGCCAGCAGCTTGTCTTCAGGGGCGCCCGAGCAGTACTTC.

The V gene is TRBV11-2, the J gene TRBJ2-7; possible D gene TRBD2, 5 bases. The CDR3 runs to 13 residues. Between the trimmed V and J ends, which lost 0 bases and 3 bases, there was a span of 6 bases. Per the germline V gene, CDR1 is SGHAT and CDR2 is FQNNGV. CDR3 sequence reads: CASSLDGDYEQYF. For the CDR3, the DNA is TGTGCCAGCAGCTTAGACGGGGACTACGAGCAGTACTTC.

This chain links TRBV10-3 with TRBJ1-4; 7 bases match TRBD1. Germline V lookup: CDR1 ENHRY, CDR2 SYGVKD. This CDR3 spans 14 amino acids. V gave up 4 bases and J gave up 3 bases; unmatched junction bases: 2. CDR3 region: CAISVTGPNEKLFF. CDR3 bases: TGTGCCATCAGTGTGACAGGGCCTAATGAAAAACTGTTTTTT.

The count of this clone is one. This sequence joins TRBV4-1 and TRBJ2-1; TRBD2 matches at 12 bases. The junction had 7 bases not matched to a gene; V was cut back by 3 bases and J by 7 bases. Germline lookup yields CDR1 MGHRA and CDR2 YSYEKL. The CDR3 contains 16 residues. The CDR3 loop reads CASSQLAGGIGNEQFF. For the CDR3, the DNA is TGCGCCAGCAGCCAGCTAGCGGGGGGGATCGGAAATGAGCAGTTCTTC.

The chain combines TRBV7-2 with TRBJ2-1; TRBD2 aligns across 10 bases. The V and J ends lost 5 bases and 5 bases, in that order; junction bases with no gene match: 3. CDR3 size: 14 residues. Per germline, CDR1 SGHTA and CDR2 FQGNSA. This CDR3 reads CASSPSGRHNEQFF. The DNA of the CDR3 is TGTGCCAGCAGCCCTAGCGGGAGACACAATGAGCAGTTCTTC.

This clone was counted between two and nine times. The chain carries TRBV4-1 and TRBJ2-7, with D possibly TRBD1 on 6 matching bases. The germline V gene has CDR1 MGHRA and CDR2 YSYEKL. The V end lost 4 bases, the J end lost 6 bases, and 13 bases lay between the germline ends. The CDR3 totals 13 residues. The CDR3 region has the DNA TGCGCCAGCAGCCCCTACAGGGTGGGCGAGCAGTACTTC. The encoded protein is CASSPYRVGEQYF.

The count of this clone is one. The rearrangement links TRBV28 to TRBJ1-6, with no clear D. The germline V and J ends were trimmed by 4 bases and 0 bases, with 19 bases remaining between them. Germline CDR1 MDHEN, CDR2 SYDVKM. CDR3 length: 19 residues. CDR3 region: CASSSYTSRDSSYNSPLHF. The CDR3 DNA follows: TGTGCCAGCAGTTCTTATACATCACGGGATAGCTCCTATAATTCACCCCTCCACTTT.

The CDR3, as DNA: TGTGCCAGCAGCTTAGACAGCGTTAGCTCCTATAATTCACCCCTCCACTTT. It translates to CASSLDSVSSYNSPLHF. The chain joins TRBV5-6 to TRBJ1-6; tentative D call: TRBD1 (5 bases). Germline CDR1 reads SGHDT; CDR2 reads YYEEEE. This CDR3 spans 17 amino acids. V shed 2 bases and J shed 0 bases, with 12 bases lying between them.

The J gene is TRBJ2-7, the V gene TRBV7-8; 12 positions match TRBD2. CDR3 length: 16 amino acids. Germline V gene sequence: CDR1 SGHVS, CDR2 FQNEAQ. The V segment lost 5 bases and the J segment 4 bases; nucleotides outside the gene matches: 9. In DNA, the CDR3 is TGTGCCAGCAGCGATACCCTAGCGGGGGGGCTATACGAGCAGTACTTC. The encoded protein is CASSDTLAGGLYEQYF.

The genes are TRBV19 and TRBJ1-5; maybe TRBD1 (5 bases). Between the trimmed V and J ends, which lost 5 bases and 2 bases, there was a span of 7 bases. Germline V lookup: CDR1 LNHDA, CDR2 SQIVND (reference sequence). The CDR3 length is 13 residues. CDR3 nucleotide sequence: TGTGCCAGTAGTCAGGGCGGCAATCAGCCCCAGCATTTT. It specifies CASSQGGNQPQHF.

The CDR3 DNA reads as TGTGCCAGCGGGGACTTAGACACCGGGGAGCTGTTTTTT. Translating gives CASGDLDTGELFF. The V call is TRBV2, the J call TRBJ2-2; D might be TRBD2 (6 bases). The CDR3 runs 13 residues. Germline loops: CDR1 SNHLY, CDR2 FYNNEI. The V end was cut by 8 bases, the J end by 3 bases, with 10 bases between.

The chain recombines TRBV5-1 with TRBJ2-5; 10 nucleotides agree with TRBD1. Germline loops: CDR1 SGHRS, CDR2 YFSETQ. V was pared by 0 bases and J by 2 bases, with 4 bases of the junction left unmatched. CDR3 length equals 16 residues. CDR3 in amino acids: CASSLARDRGQETQYF. The CDR3 DNA is TGCGCCAGCAGCTTGGCCAGGGACAGGGGTCAAGAGACCCAGTACTTC. Filled out from reference TRBV5-1 and TRBJ2-5, the complete variable domain reads KAGVTQTPRYLIKTRGQQVTLSCSPISGHRSVSWYQQTPGQGLQFLFEYFSETQRNKGNFPGRFSGRQFSNSRSEMNVSTLELGDSALYLCASSLARDRGQETQYFGPGTRLLVL.

This clone appeared once. J is TRBJ1-1 and V is TRBV4-3; D unclear. The germline V gene encodes CDR1 LGHNA and CDR2 YSLEER. The ends were cut back, 1 base at V and 1 base at J, with 4 bases in the middle. The CDR3 has 13 amino acids. The DNA for the CDR3 is TGCGCCAGCAGCCAAGGGCAGAACACTGAAGCTTTCTTT. It codes for CASSQGQNTEAFF.

The chain joins TRBV24-1 to TRBJ1-5, with D uncertain. Looked up from germline, CDR1 is KGHDR and CDR2 is SFDVKD. The CDR3 runs 15 residues. Trimming removed 7 bases from V and 0 bases from J, with 12 bases in between. The DNA of the CDR3 is TGTGCCACCAGCAAGGGAGGTTATAGCAATCAGCCCCAGCATTTT. As protein: CATSKGGYSNQPQHF.

This sequence joins TRBV19 and TRBJ1-6, with TRBD1 as a possible D gene (5 bases). This CDR3 is built from 13 residues. Trimming removed 6 bases from V and 8 bases from J, with 11 bases in between. CDR1 and CDR2 from the germline V gene are LNHDA and SQIVND (reference sequence). The CDR3 here is CASRDRFYSPLHF. In nucleotides, the CDR3 is TGTGCCAGTAGAGACAGATTTTATTCACCCCTCCACTTT.

The chain carries TRBV6-2 or TRBV6-3 and TRBJ1-6; D perhaps matches TRBD1 (6 bases). The V and J ends lost 5 bases and 9 bases respectively, with 17 bases between them. Germline V lookup: CDR1 MNHEY, CDR2 SVGEGT. This CDR3 is built from 15 residues. CDR3 amino acids: CASSDMQGSSSPLHF. The CDR3 region has the DNA TGTGCCAGCAGTGACATGCAGGGGAGCAGTTCACCCCTCCACTTT.

The chain uses TRBV30 and TRBJ1-3; TRBD1 matches at 7 bases. The CDR3 contains 15 residues. Unmatched junction bases numbered 7, after V lost 3 bases and J lost 2 bases. Germline V gives CDR1 GTSNPN, CDR2 SVGIG (reference sequence). The CDR3 region is CAWRTDREPGNTIYF. The CDR3, as DNA: TGTGCCTGGAGGACCGACAGGGAACCTGGAAACACCATATATTTT.

The gene calls are TRBV9 and TRBJ1-4; maybe TRBD1 (6 bases). The CDR3 extends over 14 amino acids. Germline values: CDR1 SGDLS, CDR2 YYNGEE. Trimming left V 0 bases short and J 10 bases short, with 13 bases between. As DNA, the CDR3 is TGTGCCAGCAGCGTAGAACAGGGTGCCGCAAAACTGTTTTTT. Translated: CASSVEQGAAKLFF.

This clone was detected only a few times. The rearrangement joins TRBV10-3 to TRBJ1-2; 10 bases map to TRBD1. With V trimmed by 2 bases and J by 4 bases, 13 bases remained unmatched. There are 18 residues in the CDR3. Germline CDR1 ENHRY, CDR2 SYGVKD. Here the CDR3 DNA reads TGTGCCATCAGTGAGGGTGTATTAAAACGGGACAGGGGCTATGGCTACACCTTC. Its translation is CAISEGVLKRDRGYGYTF.

The chain uses TRBV7-2 and TRBJ1-2; no clear D. The CDR3 loop spans 14 amino acids. CDR1 and CDR2 (germline): SGHTA, FQGNSA. V lost 1 base and J 4 bases, leaving 10 bases between the germline ends. The CDR3 region is CASSLGQWSYGYTF. CDR3 nucleotide sequence: TGTGCCAGCAGCTTAGGTCAGTGGAGCTATGGCTACACCTTC.